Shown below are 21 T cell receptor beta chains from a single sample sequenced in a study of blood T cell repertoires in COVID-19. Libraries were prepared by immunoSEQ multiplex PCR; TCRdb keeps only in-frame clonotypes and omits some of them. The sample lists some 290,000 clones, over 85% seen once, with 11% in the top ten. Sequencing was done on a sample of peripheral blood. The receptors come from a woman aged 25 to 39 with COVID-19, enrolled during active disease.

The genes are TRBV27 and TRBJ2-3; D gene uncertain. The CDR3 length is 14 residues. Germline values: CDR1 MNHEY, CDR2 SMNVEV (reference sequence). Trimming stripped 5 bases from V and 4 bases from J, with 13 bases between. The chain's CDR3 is CASSRLKMPDTQYF. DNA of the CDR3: TGTGCCAGCAGTCGACTTAAGATGCCAGATACGCAGTATTTT.

This CDR3 is CASSKHLYGYTF. CDR3 coding DNA: TGTGCCAGTAGTAAGCACCTCTATGGCTACACCTTC. The V and J genes are TRBV19 and TRBJ1-2; no reliable D call. V was pared by 4 bases and J by 4 bases, with 7 bases between. The CDR3 has 12 residues. Germline V gene sequence: CDR1 LNHDA, CDR2 SQIVND (reference sequence).

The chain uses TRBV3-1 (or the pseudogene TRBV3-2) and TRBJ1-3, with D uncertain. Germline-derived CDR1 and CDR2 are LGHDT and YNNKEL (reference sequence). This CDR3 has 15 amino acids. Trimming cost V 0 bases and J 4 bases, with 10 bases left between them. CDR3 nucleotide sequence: TGTGCCAGCAGCCAAGAGTCTTACTCCGGAAACACCATATATTTT. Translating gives CASSQESYSGNTIYF.

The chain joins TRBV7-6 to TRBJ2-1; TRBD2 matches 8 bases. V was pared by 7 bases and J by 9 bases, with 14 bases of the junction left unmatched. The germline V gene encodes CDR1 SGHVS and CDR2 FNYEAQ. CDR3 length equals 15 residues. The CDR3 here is CASTIVGRGAPEQFF. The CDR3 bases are TGTGCCAGCACCATAGTAGGGCGGGGGGCCCCTGAGCAGTTCTTC.

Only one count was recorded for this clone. This CDR3 is CASRSLAKNIQYF. In DNA form, the CDR3 reads TGTGCCAGCAGATCCTTAGCCAAAAACATTCAGTACTTC. The chain combines TRBV2 with TRBJ2-4; D uncertain. Per germline, CDR1 SNHLY and CDR2 FYNNEI. There are 13 residues in the CDR3. V lost 6 bases to trimming and J lost 0 bases, with 6 bases between them. Based on the CDR3 plus reference TRBV2 and TRBJ2-4, the full variable domain is EPEVTQTPSHQVTQMGQEVILRCVPISNHLYFYWYRQILGQKVEFLVSFYNNEISEKSEIFDDQFSVERPDGSNFTLKIRSTKLEDSAMYFCASRSLAKNIQYFGAGTRLSVL.

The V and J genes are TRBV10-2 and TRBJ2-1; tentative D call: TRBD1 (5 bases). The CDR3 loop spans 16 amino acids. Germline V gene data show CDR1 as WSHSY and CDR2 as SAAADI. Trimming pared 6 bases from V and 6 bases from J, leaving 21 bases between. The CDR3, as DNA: TGCGCCAGCAGAGGGGTGGTCCTATTTAGATCCAATGAGCAGTTCTTC. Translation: CASRGVVLFRSNEQFF.

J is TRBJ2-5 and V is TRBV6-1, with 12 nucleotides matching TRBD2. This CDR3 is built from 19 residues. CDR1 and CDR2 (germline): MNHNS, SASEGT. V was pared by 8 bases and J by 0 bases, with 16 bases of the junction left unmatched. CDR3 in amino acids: CASRVAGLAGDSYQETQYF. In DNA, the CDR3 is TGTGCCAGCCGTGTTGCGGGACTAGCGGGTGATTCGTACCAAGAGACCCAGTACTTC.

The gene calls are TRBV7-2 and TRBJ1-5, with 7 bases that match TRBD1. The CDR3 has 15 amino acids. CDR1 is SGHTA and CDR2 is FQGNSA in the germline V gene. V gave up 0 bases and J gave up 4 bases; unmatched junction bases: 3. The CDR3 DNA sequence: TGTGCCAGCAGCTTAGCCGGGACAGAAAATCAGCCCCAGCATTTT. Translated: CASSLAGTENQPQHF.

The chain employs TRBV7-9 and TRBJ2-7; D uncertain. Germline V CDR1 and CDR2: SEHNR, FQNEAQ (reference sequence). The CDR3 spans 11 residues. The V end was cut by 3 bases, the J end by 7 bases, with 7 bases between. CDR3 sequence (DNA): TGTGCCAGCAGCTTCGGGTTGGAGCAGTACTTC. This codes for CASSFGLEQYF.

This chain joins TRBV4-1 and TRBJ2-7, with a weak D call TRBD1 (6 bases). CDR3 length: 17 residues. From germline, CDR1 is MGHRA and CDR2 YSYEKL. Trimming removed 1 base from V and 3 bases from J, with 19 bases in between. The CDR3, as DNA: TGCGCCAGCAGCCAAGTATATGTGACAGGAAATTACTACGAGCAGTACTTC. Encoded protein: CASSQVYVTGNYYEQYF.

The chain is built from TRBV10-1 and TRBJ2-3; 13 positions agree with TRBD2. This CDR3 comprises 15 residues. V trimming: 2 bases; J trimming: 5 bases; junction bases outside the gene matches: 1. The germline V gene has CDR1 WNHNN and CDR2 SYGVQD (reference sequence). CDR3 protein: CASSEGTSGEDTQYF. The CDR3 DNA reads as TGCGCCAGCAGTGAGGGGACTAGCGGGGAAGATACGCAGTATTTT.

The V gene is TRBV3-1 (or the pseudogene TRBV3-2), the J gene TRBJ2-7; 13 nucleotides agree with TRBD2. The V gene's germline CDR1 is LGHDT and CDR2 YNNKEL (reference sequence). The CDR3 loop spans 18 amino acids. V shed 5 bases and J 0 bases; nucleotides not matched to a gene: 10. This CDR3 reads CASSSSRLAGGSSYEQYF. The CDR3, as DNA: TGTGCCAGCAGCTCATCAAGACTAGCGGGGGGAAGCTCCTACGAGCAGTACTTC.

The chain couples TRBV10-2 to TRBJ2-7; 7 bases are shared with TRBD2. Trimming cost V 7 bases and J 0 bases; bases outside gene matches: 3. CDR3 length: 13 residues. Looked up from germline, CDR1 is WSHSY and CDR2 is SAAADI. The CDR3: CASTPGGSYEQYF. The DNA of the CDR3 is TGCGCCAGCACCCCGGGGGGCTCCTACGAGCAGTACTTC.

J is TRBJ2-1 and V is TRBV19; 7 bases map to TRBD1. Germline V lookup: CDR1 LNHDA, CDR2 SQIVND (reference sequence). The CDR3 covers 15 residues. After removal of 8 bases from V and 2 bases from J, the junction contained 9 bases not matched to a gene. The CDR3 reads CASGQGVGTYNEQFF. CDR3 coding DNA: TGTGCCAGTGGCCAGGGGGTTGGGACCTACAATGAGCAGTTCTTC.

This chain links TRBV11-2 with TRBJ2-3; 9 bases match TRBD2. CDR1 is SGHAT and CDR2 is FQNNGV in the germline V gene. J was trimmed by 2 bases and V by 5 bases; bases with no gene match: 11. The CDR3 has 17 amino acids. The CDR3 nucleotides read TGTGCCAGCAGCCCGGGGGGAGCGGGGGGTTACACAGATACGCAGTATTTT. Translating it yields CASSPGGAGGYTDTQYF.

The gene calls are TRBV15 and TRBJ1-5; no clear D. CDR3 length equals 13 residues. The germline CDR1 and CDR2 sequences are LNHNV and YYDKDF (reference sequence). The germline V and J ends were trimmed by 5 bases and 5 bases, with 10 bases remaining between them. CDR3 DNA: TGTGCCACCAGCGGGGAGGAATATCAGCCCCAGCATTTT. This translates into CATSGEEYQPQHF.

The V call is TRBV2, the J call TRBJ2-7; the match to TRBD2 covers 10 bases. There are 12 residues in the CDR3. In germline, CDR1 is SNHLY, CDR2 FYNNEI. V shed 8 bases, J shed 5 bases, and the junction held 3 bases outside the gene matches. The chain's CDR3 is CASYGLADEQYF. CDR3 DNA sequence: TGTGCCAGCTATGGACTAGCGGACGAGCAGTACTTC.

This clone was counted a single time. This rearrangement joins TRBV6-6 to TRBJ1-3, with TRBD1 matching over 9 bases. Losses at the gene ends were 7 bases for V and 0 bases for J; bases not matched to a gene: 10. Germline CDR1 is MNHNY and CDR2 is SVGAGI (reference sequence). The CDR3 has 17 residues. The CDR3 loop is CASIRTGASLSGNTIYF. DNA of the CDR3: TGTGCCAGCATTCGGACAGGGGCGAGTCTCTCTGGAAACACCATATATTTT.

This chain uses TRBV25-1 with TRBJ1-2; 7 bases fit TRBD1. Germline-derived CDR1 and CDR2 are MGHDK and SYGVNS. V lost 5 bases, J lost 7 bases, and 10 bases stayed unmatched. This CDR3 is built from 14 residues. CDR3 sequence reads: CASSPRGSVFGYTF. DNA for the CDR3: TGTGCCAGCAGTCCCAGGGGGAGCGTCTTTGGCTACACCTTC.

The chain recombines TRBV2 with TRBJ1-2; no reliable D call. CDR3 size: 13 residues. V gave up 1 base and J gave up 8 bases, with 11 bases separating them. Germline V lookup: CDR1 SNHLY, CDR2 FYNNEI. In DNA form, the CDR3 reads TGTGCCAGCAGTGAAGTCAGGCTTAAAGGCTACACCTTC. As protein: CASSEVRLKGYTF.

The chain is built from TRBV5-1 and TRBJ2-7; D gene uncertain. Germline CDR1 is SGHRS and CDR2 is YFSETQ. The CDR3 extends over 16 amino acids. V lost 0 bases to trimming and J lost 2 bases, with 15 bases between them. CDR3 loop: CASSLVVGSRTYEQYF. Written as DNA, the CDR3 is TGCGCCAGCAGCTTGGTTGTCGGGTCTCGAACCTACGAGCAGTACTTC. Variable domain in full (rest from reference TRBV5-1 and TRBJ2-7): KAGVTQTPRYLIKTRGQQVTLSCSPISGHRSVSWYQQTPGQGLQFLFEYFSETQRNKGNFPGRFSGRQFSNSRSEMNVSTLELGDSALYLCASSLVVGSRTYEQYFGPGTRLTVT.